This T cell receptor (beta chain) was observed in a study of T-cell reconstitution after alpha-beta-depleted transplantation in children. The study, taken as a whole, reports: After transplant, high TCRbeta diversity at day 60 in some patients arose from surviving recipient T cells and thymic progenitors. Reportedly, only several hundred clones from non-depleted graft cells drove alpha-beta T-cell counts at about two months.

Preparing the TCRbeta library involved the use of unique molecular identifiers. TCRdb independently ran MiXCR on the PCR reads; one entry per CDR3 protein. The sample lists 150,000 to 250,000 distinct CDR3 sequences, 5% to 6.5% occurring once. Germline V gives CDR1 SGHKS, CDR2 YYEKEE (reference sequence). This CDR3 contains 15 residues. V was trimmed by 2 bases and J by 4 bases, leaving 10 bases between them. This clonotype was picked up a small number of times. Its antigen is as yet unknown. This TCR derives from a girl younger than two with combined immunodeficiency, due to receive a stem cell transplant. V gene TRBV5-5 combines with J gene TRBJ1-6; D is unclear. The sample in question was PBMCs, obtained before TCRalphabeta/CD19-depleted stem cell transplant. CDR3: CASSFLWEYNSPLHF. In DNA form, the CDR3 reads TGTGCCAGCAGCTTCCTATGGGAATATAATTCACCCCTCCACTTT.